The clone carrying this T cell receptor beta chain was observed a few times. The antigen remains unidentified. Germline V gene sequence: CDR1 MNHEY, CDR2 SMNVEV (reference sequence). The CDR3 consists of 15 residues. V lost 5 bases to trimming and J lost 4 bases; unmatched junction nucleotides: 5. Sequenced material consisted of expressed TCRB transcripts (all of the isolated RNA was reverse transcribed). The method was immunoSEQ multiplex PCR; TCRdb's version includes in-frame clones alone and lacks a portion of them. The sample shows 100,000 to 150,000 clones, 17% of them seen only once. Central memory, naive, regulatory and stem cell-like memory CD4+ cells were sorted by CD45RO/CCR7/CD25/CD127/CD95/CD27. The sample comes from a study of beta chain features in type 1 diabetes. Study outcomes and limitations: Shortening that was moderate but significant affected the TCRB CDR3s of Type 1 diabetes patients in all four CD4+ subsets. The naive, central memory and Treg TCRB repertoires of patients appeared to be more similar to one another than those of healthy donors.

Sequencing was carried out using central memory CD4+ T cells from blood. The chain couples TRBV27 to TRBJ1-5, with 10 bases that match TRBD1. This receptor was identified in a man aged 18 to 35 with type 1 diabetes. The CDR3 spells CASSKGQGYNQPQHF. DNA of the CDR3: TGTGCCAGCAGTAAGGGACAGGGGTATAATCAGCCCCAGCATTTT.